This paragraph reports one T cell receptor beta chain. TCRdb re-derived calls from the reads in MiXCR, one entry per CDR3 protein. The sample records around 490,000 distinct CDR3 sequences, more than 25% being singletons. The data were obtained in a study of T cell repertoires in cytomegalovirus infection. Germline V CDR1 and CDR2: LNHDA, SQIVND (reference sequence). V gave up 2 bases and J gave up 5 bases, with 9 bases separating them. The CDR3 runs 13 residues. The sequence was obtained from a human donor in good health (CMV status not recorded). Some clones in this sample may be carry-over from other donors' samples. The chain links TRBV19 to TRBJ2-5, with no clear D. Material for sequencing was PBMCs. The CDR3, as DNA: TGTGCCAGTAGTATACGGCAGGCGGAGACCCAGTACTTC. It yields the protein CASSIRQAETQYF.